Listed below are T cell receptor beta chains from one sample, sequenced in a study of radiotherapy plus CTLA-4 blockade in lung cancer. Here immunoSEQ multiplex PCR was the method, and the copy in TCRdb shows in-frame clones only, minus some. The sample lists 60,000 or so clones, more than 60% occurring once. This specimen consisted of peripheral blood, obtained from a patient treated with radiotherapy plus ipilimumab. All receptors derive from a human donor with non-small cell lung cancer who had a partial response to radiotherapy plus ipilimumab. CDR3s include the opening cysteine and the closing phenylalanine or tryptophan. The D gene is left open where the match is weak. A row's size may be missing; if present it is once, few, many or a size class.

CDR3,DNA,J,V,size,D
CASSPTLGGYEQYF,TGTGCCAGCAGTCCCACCCTGGGGGGTTACGAGCAGTACTTC,TRBJ2-7,TRBV28,-,-
CASPPPGQGRSEAFF,TGTGCCAGCCCACCACCGGGACAGGGGCGGTCTGAAGCTTTCTTT,TRBJ1-1,TRBV18,-,TRBD1
CASSLEQQETQYF,TGTGCCAGCTCCTTAGAACAGCAAGAGACCCAGTACTTC,TRBJ2-5,TRBV6-1,few,-
CASSPSGGLIDTQYF,TGCGCCAGCAGCCCCTCAGGGGGCTTGATAGATACGCAGTATTTT,TRBJ2-3,TRBV4-3,-,TRBD1
CASSSGDYEQYF,TGTGCCAGCAGCTCGGGGGACTACGAGCAGTACTTC,TRBJ2-7,TRBV5-4,-,-
CASSQTGGGSPLHF,TGTGCCAGCAGCCAAACAGGGGGCGGTTCACCCCTCCACTTT,TRBJ1-6,TRBV14,-,TRBD1
CASSLELRRAVEQFF,TGTGCCAGCAGCTTGGAGCTACGGAGGGCCGTGGAGCAGTTCTTC,TRBJ2-1,TRBV5-8,-,-
CASSLEEYTEAFF,TGTGCCAGCAGCTTAGAGGAGTACACTGAAGCTTTCTTT,TRBJ1-1,TRBV7-8,-,-
CASSIARGWHTEAFF,TGTGCCAGTAGTATAGCCCGGGGTTGGCACACTGAAGCTTTCTTT,TRBJ1-1,TRBV19,-,-
CASSENTNYGYTF,TGTGCCAGCAGTGAAAACACAAACTATGGCTACACCTTC,TRBJ1-2,TRBV6-1,-,-
CASSSLNTGELFF,TGTGCCAGCAGCTCCCTGAACACCGGGGAGCTGTTTTTT,TRBJ2-2,TRBV7-9,-,-
CATRAGTGLSGELFF,TGTGCCACCCGGGCCGGGACAGGGTTGTCCGGGGAGCTGTTTTTT,TRBJ2-2,TRBV6-1,few,TRBD1
CSAQTGPSYEQYF,TGCAGCGCTCAGACAGGACCCTCCTACGAGCAGTACTTC,TRBJ2-7,TRBV29-1,-,-
CATSRPTDTEAFF,TGTGCCACCAGCAGACCGACAGACACTGAAGCTTTCTTT,TRBJ1-1,TRBV15,-,-
CASRTGDSPSGNTIYF,TGTGCCAGTAGAACCGGGGACAGCCCATCTGGAAACACCATATATTTT,TRBJ1-3,TRBV19,-,TRBD1
CASGLWTGLAKNIQYF,TGTGCTAGTGGTCTCTGGACAGGGTTAGCCAAAAACATTCAGTACTTC,TRBJ2-4,TRBV12-5,-,TRBD1
CASSEAGTGVYVYTF,TGTGCCAGCAGTGAAGCCGGGACAGGGGTCTATGTCTACACCTTC,TRBJ1-2,TRBV6-1,-,TRBD1
CASRGLAGGANTGELFF,TGTGCCAGCAGGGGACTAGCGGGGGGGGCGAACACCGGGGAGCTGTTTTTT,TRBJ2-2,TRBV7-2,once,TRBD2
CASSFTRSSGNTIYF,TGTGCCAGCAGCTTCACCAGGTCCTCTGGAAACACCATATATTTT,TRBJ1-3,TRBV7-9,few,-
CASRRDRGGAYNEQFF,TGTGCCAGCAGACGAGACAGGGGAGGGGCCTACAATGAGCAGTTCTTC,TRBJ2-1,TRBV5-6,-,-
CASSLADRADYGYTF,TGTGCCAGCAGCTTAGCCGACAGGGCGGACTATGGCTACACCTTC,TRBJ1-2,TRBV7-6,-,TRBD1
CASSFRNTEAFF,TGTGCCAGCAGCTTTAGGAACACTGAAGCTTTCTTT,TRBJ1-1,TRBV7-9,few,-
CASSLIGSSYNEQFF,TGTGCCAGCAGCTTAATAGGGAGCTCCTACAATGAGCAGTTCTTC,TRBJ2-1,TRBV7-3,-,-
CASSDETWGQQNTEAFF,TGTGCCAGCAGTGACGAGACCTGGGGACAGCAGAACACTGAAGCTTTCTTT,TRBJ1-1,TRBV6-1,-,TRBD1
CASSLGTSSYEQYF,TGTGCCAGCAGCTTGGGGACTAGCTCCTACGAGCAGTACTTC,TRBJ2-7,TRBV5-6,-,TRBD2
CASSGGTSGGYNEQFF,TGTGCCAGCAGCGGAGGGACTAGCGGGGGCTACAATGAGCAGTTCTTC,TRBJ2-1,TRBV21-1,once,-
CASSESGEFELNSPLHF,TGTGCCAGCAGTGAATCGGGGGAGTTCGAGTTAAATTCACCCCTCCACTTT,TRBJ1-6,TRBV25-1,-,-
CASRTGVNYGYTF,TGTGCCAGCAGGACAGGGGTCAACTATGGCTACACCTTC,TRBJ1-2,TRBV6-1,once,TRBD1
CASSEQDTQYF,TGTGCCAGCAGCGAACAAGATACGCAGTATTTT,TRBJ2-3,TRBV9,-,-
CASSSGTGLGTEAFF,TGTGCCAGCAGTTCCGGGACAGGGCTGGGCACTGAAGCCTTCTTT,TRBJ1-1,TRBV6-5,-,TRBD1
CASSEVGGTYGYTF,TGTGCCAGCAGTGAAGTAGGGGGCACCTATGGCTACACCTTC,TRBJ1-2,TRBV6-1,few,TRBD1
CASTPTPKTSGGIQYF,TGTGCCAGTACCCCAACCCCGAAAACTAGCGGGGGTATTCAGTACTTC,TRBJ2-4,TRBV19,-,TRBD2
CASSPSTAGNQPQHF,TGTGCCAGCAGCCCCAGTACGGCGGGCAATCAGCCCCAGCATTTT,TRBJ1-5,TRBV7-2,-,-
CAWSTGGNYEQYF,TGTGCCTGGAGCACAGGGGGTAACTACGAGCAGTACTTC,TRBJ2-7,TRBV30,-,TRBD1
CASSLALRGEAYGYTF,TGTGCCAGCAGCTTAGCGCTGAGAGGGGAGGCCTATGGCTACACCTTC,TRBJ1-2,TRBV7-8,-,-
CASSLGQGGMNTEAFF,TGTGCCAGCAGCTTGGGACAGGGAGGCATGAACACTGAAGCTTTCTTT,TRBJ1-1,TRBV5-6,few,TRBD1
CASSLVAGNQPQHF,TGTGCCAGCAGCTTGGTGGCAGGCAATCAGCCCCAGCATTTT,TRBJ1-5,TRBV5-6,-,-
CASSLNYRGKTDTQYF,TGTGCCAGCAGTTTAAATTACAGGGGGAAGACAGATACGCAGTATTTT,TRBJ2-3,TRBV28,-,TRBD1
CASSFSSTYEQYF,TGTGCCAGCAGCTTTAGTTCAACCTACGAGCAGTACTTC,TRBJ2-7,TRBV11-3,-,-
CASSERGGGGNTIYF,TGTGCCAGCAGTGAACGGGGGGGTGGTGGAAACACCATATATTTT,TRBJ1-3,TRBV6-1,-,-
CAITDRVWSYEQYF,TGTGCCATCACGGACAGGGTCTGGTCCTACGAGCAGTACTTC,TRBJ2-7,TRBV6-5,few,TRBD1
CASSPTSGGNTGELFF,TGTGCCAGCAGCCCGACTAGCGGGGGGAACACCGGGGAGCTGTTTTTT,TRBJ2-2,TRBV11-3,-,TRBD2
CASSQEQGGGYNEQFF,TGTGCCAGCAGCCAAGAGCAGGGAGGGGGCTACAATGAGCAGTTCTTC,TRBJ2-1,TRBV4-2,-,-
CASSFSSRSSGANVLTF,TGTGCCAGCAGTTTTTCGTCCCGGAGCTCTGGGGCCAACGTCCTGACTTTC,TRBJ2-6,TRBV27,-,-
CASSQDPLAGETQYF,TGCGCCAGCAGCCAAGATCCCCTAGCTGGGGAGACCCAGTACTTC,TRBJ2-5,TRBV4-1,-,-
CATSRDRGGVGSPLHF,TGTGCCACCAGCAGAGATCGAGGGGGCGTAGGTTCACCCCTCCACTTT,TRBJ1-6,TRBV15,once,TRBD1
CASSLTGRNTIYF,TGTGCCAGCAGTTTAACAGGCCGAAACACCATATATTTT,TRBJ1-3,TRBV28,-,-
CASSGGRVSYEQYF,TGTGCCAGCAGTGGAGGGAGGGTATCCTACGAGCAGTACTTC,TRBJ2-7,TRBV6-1,-,TRBD2
CASSVGAGGYEQYF,TGTGCCAGCAGCGTTGGAGCGGGGGGCTACGAGCAGTACTTC,TRBJ2-7,TRBV9,few,TRBD2
CASSPDRELRAFF,TGTGCCAGCTCCCCGGACAGGGAACTAAGAGCTTTCTTT,TRBJ1-1,TRBV18,-,TRBD1
CASSVETGGESPLHF,TGTGCCAGCAGCGTAGAAACAGGGGGCGAGTCACCCCTCCACTTT,TRBJ1-6,TRBV9,-,TRBD1
CASSPVRGYYEQYF,TGTGCCAGCTCACCAGTTAGGGGATATTACGAGCAGTACTTC,TRBJ2-7,TRBV18,-,-
CASSLVGGQETQYF,TGTGCCAGCAGCTTAGTGGGGGGCCAAGAGACCCAGTACTTC,TRBJ2-5,TRBV7-6,-,-
CASSVGTGTGNTIYF,TGTGCCAGCAGCGTAGGGACAGGGACTGGAAACACCATATATTTT,TRBJ1-3,TRBV9,few,TRBD1
CASSSGVSSYNEQFF,TGTGCCAGCAGCTCCGGGGTTAGCTCCTACAATGAGCAGTTCTTC,TRBJ2-1,TRBV11-2,once,-
CASSLASGGLGETQYF,TGTGCCAGCAGCTTAGCCTCGGGGGGGCTGGGGGAGACCCAGTACTTC,TRBJ2-5,TRBV7-9,-,TRBD2
CASSFGGGVDYGYTF,TGTGCCAGCAGCTTCGGGGGGGGCGTTGACTATGGCTACACCTTC,TRBJ1-2,TRBV7-2,-,-
CASSITPAGGGHYGYTF,TGTGCCAGTAGTATAACCCCCGCAGGGGGCGGCCACTATGGCTACACCTTC,TRBJ1-2,TRBV19,once,TRBD1
CASSMGGFGTGSYEQYF,TGTGCCAGTAGTATGGGGGGCTTCGGGACAGGCTCCTACGAGCAGTACTTC,TRBJ2-7,TRBV19,-,TRBD1
CASSPSTGEIKTGANVLTF,TGTGCCAGCAGCCCATCGACAGGGGAAATAAAGACGGGGGCCAACGTCCTGACTTTC,TRBJ2-6,TRBV9,-,TRBD1